One T cell receptor beta chain is described in this entry. The antigen remains undetermined. This entry belongs to a study of blood T cells in healthy people across ages. Study-wide results and limits: In older individuals, TCR beta diversity per million T cells was lower, falling roughly linearly with age. The study found more naive CD4+ cells and higher diversity in long-lived than aged donors. Bulk PBMC profiling left naive and antigen-experienced comparisons inconclusive. Observed TCR beta diversity showed a strong correlation with the percentage of naive T cells as measured by flow cytometry.

The CDR3 has 16 residues. The germline gives CDR1 MNHEY, CDR2 SVGAGI. The trim removed 0 bases at V and 4 bases at J, leaving 6 bases unmatched. For the second PCR, which ran for about 6 to 12 cycles, a sample-barcoded 5' primer and a J-beta primer mix were used. One entry per CDR3 protein results from TCRdb running MiXCR on the 5' RACE reads. The sample lists more than 650,000 distinct CDR3 sequences, 22% occurring once. The rearrangement links TRBV6-5 to TRBJ1-2, with 9 positions matching TRBD1. The receptor was isolated from a man between 70 and 80 years old in good health. Material for sequencing was blood. The CDR3, as DNA: TGTGCCAGCAGTTACTCAATGACAGGGGGAGGCTATGGCTACACCTTC. Translated: CASSYSMTGGGYGYTF.